This passage covers 14 T cell receptor beta chains from one sample sequenced in a study of T cell changes during pregnancy in multiple sclerosis. The method was immunoSEQ multiplex PCR; TCRdb's version includes in-frame clones alone and lacks a portion of them. The sample holds roughly 60,000 clones; roughly 90% are singletons and the top ten take approximately 1.4%. This specimen consisted of peripheral blood, obtained in the second trimester of pregnancy. The receptors come from a female donor with multiple sclerosis, enrolled in a pregnancy study.

V gene TRBV9 combines with J gene TRBJ1-4; 7 bases fit TRBD1. The V segment lost 3 bases and the J segment 0 bases; nucleotides outside the gene matches: 8. This CDR3 spans 17 amino acids. CDR1 is SGDLS and CDR2 is YYNGEE in the germline V gene. The chain's CDR3 is CASSAVTGTTTNEKLFF. CDR3 in DNA: TGTGCCAGCAGCGCCGTGACAGGGACCACAACTAATGAAAAACTGTTTTTT.

The V gene is TRBV5-1, the J gene TRBJ2-6; possible D gene TRBD1, 6 bases. V was cut by 2 bases and J by 0 bases, with 12 bases left in between. This CDR3 is 17 amino acids long. Germline-derived CDR1 and CDR2 are SGHRS and YFSETQ. The CDR3 loop reads CASSLDGTNSGANVLTF. The DNA of the CDR3 is TGCGCCAGCAGCTTAGACGGGACAAACTCTGGGGCCAACGTCCTGACTTTC.

This clone has only one observation. The rearrangement joins TRBV6-4 to TRBJ2-1; 7 positions match TRBD1. Germline CDR1 MRHNA, CDR2 SNTAGT. There are 15 residues in the CDR3. The ends lost 3 bases at V and 0 bases at J; junction bases unmatched: 2. The CDR3 protein is CASSEGDSSYNEQFF. The CDR3 coding sequence is TGTGCCAGCAGTGAGGGGGACAGCTCCTACAATGAGCAGTTCTTC.

The rearrangement links TRBV21-1 to TRBJ2-3; the table's TRBD1 call for D was not verified on the DNA. TRBV21-1 is annotated as a pseudogene. The CDR3 has 18 amino acids. The DNA for the CDR3 is TGTGCCAGCAGCAAAGGAGGTCGACAGGGGGGGCTGACAGATACGCAGTATTTT. Translated: CASSKGGRQGGLTDTQYF.

The CDR3 reads CASIRDRPQGTQYF. CDR3 bases: TGTGCCAGCATACGGGACAGACCACAAGGGACCCAGTACTTC. The V and J genes are TRBV21-1 and TRBJ2-5; no DNA check was done on the table's D call, TRBD1. TRBV21-1 counts as a pseudogene. The CDR3 is 14 residues long.

This chain joins TRBV27 and TRBJ1-4, with 9 bases lining up with TRBD1. The CDR3 runs to 15 residues. The germline V gene encodes CDR1 MNHEY and CDR2 SMNVEV (reference sequence). The junction had 6 bases not matched to a gene; V was cut back by 7 bases and J by 3 bases. The CDR3 nucleotides are TGTGCCAGCACCACAGGGGGCGCGGCTAATGAAAAACTGTTTTTT. This translates into CASTTGGAANEKLFF.

V gene TRBV30 combines with J gene TRBJ2-5, with 7 bases matching TRBD1. The CDR3 loop spans 13 amino acids. V was pared by 1 base and J by 2 bases, with 1 base of the junction left unmatched. Germline CDR1 and CDR2: GTSNPN and SVGIG (reference sequence). The CDR3 loop is CAWSGTGQETQYF. The CDR3 DNA reads TGTGCCTGGAGTGGGACAGGACAAGAGACCCAGTACTTC.

The chain employs TRBV7-9 and TRBJ2-3, with D perhaps TRBD2 (6 bases). From germline, CDR1 is SEHNR and CDR2 FQNEAQ (reference sequence). The CDR3 runs to 14 residues. V shed 5 bases and J shed 1 base, with 10 bases lying between them. CDR3 nucleotide sequence: TGTGCCAGCAGCCCGACTAGGGGCACAGATACGCAGTATTTT. It translates to CASSPTRGTDTQYF. Complete variable domain (other parts from reference TRBV7-9 and TRBJ2-3): DTGVSQNPRHKITKRGQNVTFRCDPISEHNRLYWYRQTLGQGPEFLTYFQNEAQLEKSRLLSDRFSAERPKGSFSTLEIQRTEQGDSAMYLCASSPTRGTDTQYFGPGTRLTVL.

In this sample, this clone turned up once. The junction departs from germline at one end; a sequencing error may be responsible. The V call is TRBV7-7, the J call TRBJ2-5; 7 bases are a match to TRBD1. CDR1 and CDR2 (germline): SSHAT, FNYEAQ (reference sequence). This CDR3 is built from 13 residues. CDR3 region: CASSPGQEETQYF. The CDR3 region has the DNA TGTGCTAGCAGCCCCGGACAGGAAGAGACCCAGTACTTC. The complete variable domain, with remaining parts taken from reference TRBV7-7 and TRBJ2-5, reads GAGVSQSPRYKVTKRGQDVTLRCDPISSHATLYWYQQALGQGPEFLTYFNYEAQPDKSGLPSDRFSAERPEGSISTLTIQRTEQRDSAMYRCASSPGQEETQYFGPGTRLLVL.

V gene TRBV6-6 combines with J gene TRBJ2-1, with 10 bases that match TRBD2. CDR1 is MNHNY, CDR2 SVGAGI, per germline (reference sequence). The length of the CDR3 is 15 residues. The V segment lost 5 bases and the J segment 5 bases; nucleotides outside the gene matches: 6. CDR3: CASSNLAGVHNEQFF. For the CDR3, the DNA is TGTGCCAGCAGTAATCTAGCGGGAGTTCACAATGAGCAGTTCTTC.

This chain uses TRBV30 with TRBJ2-2; perhaps TRBD2 as D (5 bases). The CDR3 is made up of 15 amino acids. Looked up from germline, CDR1 is GTSNPN and CDR2 is SVGIG (reference sequence). V was pared by 0 bases and J by 3 bases, with 11 bases between. The CDR3, as DNA: TGTGCCTGGAGTGTTTCGCGGGTGGACACCGGGGAGCTGTTTTTT. Amino acids: CAWSVSRVDTGELFF.

This chain links TRBV19 with TRBJ2-7, with 8 positions matching TRBD1. This CDR3 comprises 12 residues. Trimming cost V 5 bases and J 6 bases; bases outside gene matches: 3. CDR1 is LNHDA and CDR2 is SQIVND in the germline V gene (reference sequence). The CDR3 spells CASSFDRGEQYF. The CDR3 region has the DNA TGTGCCAGTAGTTTCGACAGGGGCGAGCAGTACTTC. The entire variable domain, with the rest obtained from reference TRBV19 and TRBJ2-7, is as follows: DGGITQSPKYLFRKEGQNVTLSCEQNLNHDAMYWYRQDPGQGLRLIYYSQIVNDFQKGDIAEGYSVSREKKESFPLTVTSAQKNPTAFYLCASSFDRGEQYFGPGTRLTVT.

This chain connects TRBV5-1 to TRBJ2-5, with 11 bases aligning to TRBD1. CDR3 length equals 14 residues. V shed 0 bases, J shed 5 bases, and the junction held 0 bases outside the gene matches. Germline V gene data show CDR1 as SGHRS and CDR2 as YFSETQ. CDR3 in DNA: TGCGCCAGCAGCTTGGGGGACAGGGGGGAGACCCAGTACTTC. Translating it yields CASSLGDRGETQYF.

This chain uses TRBV7-9 with TRBJ1-2; TRBD1 matches at 7 bases. V gave up 0 bases and J gave up 1 base; unmatched junction bases: 5. The germline V gene encodes CDR1 SEHNR and CDR2 FQNEAQ (reference sequence). The CDR3 consists of 16 residues. The CDR3 is CASSLAEGARNYGYTF. CDR3 nucleotides: TGTGCCAGCAGCTTAGCCGAGGGGGCTCGTAACTATGGCTACACCTTC.